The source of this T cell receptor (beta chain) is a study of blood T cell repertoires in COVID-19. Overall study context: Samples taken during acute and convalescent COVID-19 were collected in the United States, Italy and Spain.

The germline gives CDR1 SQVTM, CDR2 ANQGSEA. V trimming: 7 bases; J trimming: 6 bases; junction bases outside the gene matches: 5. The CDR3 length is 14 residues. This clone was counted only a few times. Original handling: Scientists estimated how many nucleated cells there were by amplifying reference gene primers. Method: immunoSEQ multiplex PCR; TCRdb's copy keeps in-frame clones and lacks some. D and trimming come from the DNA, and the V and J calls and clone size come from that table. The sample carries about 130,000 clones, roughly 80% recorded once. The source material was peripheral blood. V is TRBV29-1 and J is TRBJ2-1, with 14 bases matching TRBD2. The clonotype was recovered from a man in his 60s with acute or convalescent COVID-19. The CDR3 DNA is TGCAGCGCAAGGACTAGCGGGGGGCTCAATGAGCAGTTCTTC. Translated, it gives CSARTSGGLNEQFF.